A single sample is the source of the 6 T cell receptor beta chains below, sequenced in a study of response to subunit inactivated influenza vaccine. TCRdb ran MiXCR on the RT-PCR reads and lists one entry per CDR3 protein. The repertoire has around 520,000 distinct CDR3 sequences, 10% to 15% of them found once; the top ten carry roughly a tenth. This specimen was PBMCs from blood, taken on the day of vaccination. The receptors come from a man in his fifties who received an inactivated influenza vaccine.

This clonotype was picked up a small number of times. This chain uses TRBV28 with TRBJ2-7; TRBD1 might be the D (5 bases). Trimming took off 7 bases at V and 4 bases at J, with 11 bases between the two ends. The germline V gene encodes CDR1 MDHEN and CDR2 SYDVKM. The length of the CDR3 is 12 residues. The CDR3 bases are TGTGCCAGCAAGAGCAGGACATACGAGCAGTACTTC. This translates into CASKSRTYEQYF.

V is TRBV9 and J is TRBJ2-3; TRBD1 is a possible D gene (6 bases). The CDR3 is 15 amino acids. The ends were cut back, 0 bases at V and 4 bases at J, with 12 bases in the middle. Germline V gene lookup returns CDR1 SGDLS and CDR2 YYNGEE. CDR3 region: CASSVVVGAPDTQYF. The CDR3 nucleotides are TGTGCCAGCAGCGTAGTTGTGGGGGCCCCAGATACGCAGTATTTT.

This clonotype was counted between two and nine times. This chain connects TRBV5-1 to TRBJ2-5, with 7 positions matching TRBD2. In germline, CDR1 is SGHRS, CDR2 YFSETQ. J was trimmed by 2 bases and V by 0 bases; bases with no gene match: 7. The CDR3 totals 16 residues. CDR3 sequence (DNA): TGCGCCAGCAGCTTGGAGTATAGGACTAGACAAGAGACCCAGTACTTC. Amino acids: CASSLEYRTRQETQYF.

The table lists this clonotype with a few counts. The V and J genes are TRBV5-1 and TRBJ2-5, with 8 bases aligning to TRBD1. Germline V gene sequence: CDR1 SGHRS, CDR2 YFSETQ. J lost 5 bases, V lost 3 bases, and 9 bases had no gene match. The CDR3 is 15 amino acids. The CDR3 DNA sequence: TGCGCCAGCAGCTGGACAGGGACAATACGGGAGACCCAGTACTTC. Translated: CASSWTGTIRETQYF.

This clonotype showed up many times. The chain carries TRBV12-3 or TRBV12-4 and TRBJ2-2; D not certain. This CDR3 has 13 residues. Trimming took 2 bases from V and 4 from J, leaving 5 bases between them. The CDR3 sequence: CASSLSVTGELFF. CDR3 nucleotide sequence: TGTGCCAGCAGTTTATCTGTCACCGGGGAGCTGTTTTTT.

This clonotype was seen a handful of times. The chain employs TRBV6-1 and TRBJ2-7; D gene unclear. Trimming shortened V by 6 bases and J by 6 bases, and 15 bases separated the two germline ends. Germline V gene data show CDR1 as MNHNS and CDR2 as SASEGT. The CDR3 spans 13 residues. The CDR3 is CASRPDKVSEQYF. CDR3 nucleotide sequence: TGTGCCAGCAGACCCGACAAGGTTAGCGAGCAGTACTTC.